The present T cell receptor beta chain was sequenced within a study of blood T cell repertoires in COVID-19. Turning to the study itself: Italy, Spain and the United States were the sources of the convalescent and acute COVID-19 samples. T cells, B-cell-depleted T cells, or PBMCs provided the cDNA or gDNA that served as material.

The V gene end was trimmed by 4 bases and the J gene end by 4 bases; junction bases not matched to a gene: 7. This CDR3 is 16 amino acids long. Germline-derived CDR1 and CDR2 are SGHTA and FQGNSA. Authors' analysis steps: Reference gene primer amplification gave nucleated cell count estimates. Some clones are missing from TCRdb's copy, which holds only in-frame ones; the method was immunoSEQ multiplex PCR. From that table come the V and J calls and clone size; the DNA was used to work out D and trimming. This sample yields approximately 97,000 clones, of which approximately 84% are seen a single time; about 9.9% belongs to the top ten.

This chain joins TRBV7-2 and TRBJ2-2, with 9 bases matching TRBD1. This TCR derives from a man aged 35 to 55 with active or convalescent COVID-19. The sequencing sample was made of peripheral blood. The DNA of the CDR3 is TGTGCCAGCAGCTCTCGCCGGGACAGGGCCACCGGGGAGCTGTTTTTT. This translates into CASSSRRDRATGELFF.